This T cell receptor beta chain is drawn from a study of shared clonotypes between healthy human individuals. The CDR3 sequence is 12 residues long. CDR1 is PRHDT and CDR2 is FYEKMQ in the germline V gene (reference sequence). V was shortened by 4 bases and J by 4 bases, with 8 bases between the two germline ends. Deep was the level at which the assay was run. Data came from immunoSEQ multiplex PCR; TCRdb stores just in-frame clones and leaves some out. The data show more than 1.2 million clones, around 98.5% seen once. Findings and limits, study-wide: Sharing across four donors was highest in naive CD4 (roughly 5%) and lowest in memory CD8 (around 0.4%).

Concerning this clone itself: Its target is not known.

V is TRBV13 and J is TRBJ2-7, with D possibly matching TRBD2 (6 bases). This TCR derives from a man younger than 40 in good health. The sequenced sample was naive CD4+ T cells sorted from blood. Regarding subset: CD45RA+ positively selected. The CDR3 sequence: CASSYLAYEQYF. CDR3 nucleotides: TGTGCCAGCAGCTACCTAGCGTACGAGCAGTACTTC.